This entry lists 19 T cell receptor beta chains sequenced from one sample in a study of shared clonotypes between healthy human individuals. Sequencing was performed with immunoSEQ multiplex PCR; in TCRdb, only in-frame clones are kept and a portion is missing. The sample shows over a million clones, 98% of them seen only once. Input material: naive CD4+ T cells sorted from blood. The subset here: CD45RA+ positively selected. Receptors were obtained from a young man in good health.

The chain has TRBV7-9 and TRBJ1-1; D is perhaps TRBD1 (6 bases). The CDR3 runs 15 residues. Germline V gives CDR1 SEHNR, CDR2 FQNEAQ (reference sequence). V shed 5 bases and J shed 1 base, with 14 bases lying between them. CDR3 sequence (DNA): TGTGCCAGCAGCGTTTACGGACAGAAGAACACTGAAGCTTTCTTT. It specifies CASSVYGQKNTEAFF.

The genes are TRBV12-5 and TRBJ2-3; D is unclear. The V and J ends lost 3 bases and 4 bases respectively, with 11 bases between them. This CDR3 is 14 amino acids long. The germline V gene encodes CDR1 LGHNT and CDR2 FRNRAP. The CDR3 DNA sequence: TGTGCTAGTGGTTTAGGCATGGTTTCAGATACGCAGTATTTT. Its protein is CASGLGMVSDTQYF.

This sequence joins TRBV5-5 and TRBJ2-7; 11 bases agree with TRBD1. The CDR3 totals 13 residues. The V gene end was trimmed by 4 bases and the J gene end by 5 bases; junction bases not matched to a gene: 2. CDR1 is SGHKS, CDR2 YYEKEE, per germline (reference sequence). Here the CDR3 DNA reads TGTGCCAGCAGCAGGACAGGGGGCAACGAGCAGTACTTC. This encodes CASSRTGGNEQYF.

In this sample, this clone turned up once. The rearrangement uses TRBV5-1 and TRBJ2-3, with D uncertain. Trimming stripped 1 base from V and 4 bases from J, with 16 bases between. The CDR3 consists of 16 residues. CDR1 is SGHRS, CDR2 YFSETQ, per germline. CDR3 region: CASSLRSGGRSDTQYF. The CDR3 coding sequence is TGCGCCAGCAGCTTGAGGTCGGGCGGCCGATCAGATACGCAGTATTTT.

The chain has TRBV4-1 and TRBJ2-3; no reliable D call. Trimming removed 1 base from V and 5 bases from J, with 13 bases in between. The CDR3 loop spans 15 amino acids. Germline V CDR1 and CDR2: MGHRA, YSYEKL. The CDR3 sequence is CASSQAPSRVDTQYF. The CDR3 DNA is TGCGCCAGCAGCCAAGCTCCCTCTAGGGTAGATACGCAGTATTTT.

This chain joins TRBV7-8 and TRBJ2-7, with D maybe TRBD2 (6 bases). Germline V lookup: CDR1 SGHVS, CDR2 FQNEAQ. The CDR3 consists of 16 residues. Trimming stripped 4 bases from V and 6 bases from J, with 22 bases between. This CDR3 reads CASSSLLGTPPGEQYF. CDR3 nucleotide sequence: TGTGCCAGCAGCTCACTCCTGGGGACTCCCCCTGGCGAGCAGTACTTC.

The V call is TRBV9, the J call TRBJ2-7; possibly TRBD1 for D (5 bases). V lost 4 bases and J lost 3, with 11 bases in between. This CDR3 region has 13 residues. Germline values: CDR1 SGDLS, CDR2 YYNGEE. The CDR3 DNA sequence: TGTGCCAGCAGCCCAGGGCCCTACTACGAGCAGTACTTC. Translated, it gives CASSPGPYYEQYF. Using reference TRBV9 and TRBJ2-7 for the parts outside the CDR3, the full variable domain is DSGVTQTPKHLITATGQRVTLRCSPRSGDLSVYWYQQSLDQGLQFLIQYYNGEERAKGNILERFSAQQFPDLHSELNLSSLELGDSALYFCASSPGPYYEQYFGPGTRLTVT.

The chain links TRBV30 to TRBJ2-1; 12 positions match TRBD2. J was trimmed by 6 bases and V by 3 bases; bases with no gene match: 9. Germline CDR1 reads GTSNPN; CDR2 reads SVGIG (reference sequence). This CDR3 region has 16 residues. The CDR3 reads CAWSHPTSGSGNEQFF. CDR3 bases: TGTGCCTGGAGCCACCCGACTAGCGGGAGCGGCAATGAGCAGTTCTTC.

The gene calls are TRBV9 and TRBJ1-2; tentatively, D is TRBD1 (5 bases). Trimming took off 0 bases at V and 1 base at J, with 25 bases between the two ends. The CDR3 extends over 20 amino acids. Germline V gene lookup returns CDR1 SGDLS and CDR2 YYNGEE. The CDR3 sequence: CASSVGDLTGRRGFNYGYTF. DNA for the CDR3: TGTGCCAGCAGCGTAGGTGATTTGACGGGACGGAGGGGATTTAACTATGGCTACACCTTC.

The V gene is TRBV11-2, the J gene TRBJ2-2; the match to TRBD2 covers 9 bases. V trimming: 5 bases; J trimming: 5 bases; junction bases outside the gene matches: 6. Germline CDR1 and CDR2: SGHAT and FQNNGV. The CDR3 runs 15 residues. As DNA, the CDR3 is TGTGCCAGCAGCCCAACTAGCGGGTGGACCGGGGAGCTGTTTTTT. This codes for CASSPTSGWTGELFF.

The chain links TRBV10-2 to TRBJ1-1; weak D call: TRBD1 (5 bases). With 8 bases removed from V and 3 bases from J, the gap between germline ends came to 19 bases. Germline V gives CDR1 WSHSY, CDR2 SAAADI. This CDR3 has 15 amino acids. The CDR3, as DNA: TGCGCCAGCGAATGGGCAGGGAGAGGGGACACTGAAGCTTTCTTT. Amino acids: CASEWAGRGDTEAFF.

The rearrangement links TRBV29-1 to TRBJ2-5; unclear D gene. Germline V gene sequence: CDR1 SQVTM, CDR2 ANQGSEA. The CDR3 is made up of 13 amino acids. Trimming took 6 bases from V and 5 from J, leaving 16 bases between them. The CDR3 spells CSVPLTNGETQYF. In nucleotides, the CDR3 is TGCAGCGTCCCACTCACTAACGGGGAGACCCAGTACTTC. The whole variable domain, filled in from reference TRBV29-1 and TRBJ2-5, reads SAVISQKPSRDICQRGTSLTIQCQVDSQVTMMFWYRQQPGQSLTLIATANQGSEATYESGFVIDKFPISRPNLTFSTLTVSNMSPEDSSIYLCSVPLTNGETQYFGPGTRLLVL.

V usage is TRBV5-4 and J usage is TRBJ1-2, with 7 bases aligning to TRBD1. The germline V gene has CDR1 SGHNT and CDR2 YYREEE (reference sequence). This CDR3 has 17 residues. V lost 3 bases and J lost 4; bases outside the gene matches: 15. CDR3 DNA: TGTGCCAGCAGCTCCAGACAGGGAGTGTCGCATCTCTATGGCTACACCTTC. Protein: CASSSRQGVSHLYGYTF.

This chain links TRBV27 with TRBJ2-3; D possibly corresponds to TRBD1 (6 bases). The CDR3 has 15 residues. Per germline, CDR1 MNHEY and CDR2 SMNVEV (reference sequence). With 6 bases removed from V and 4 bases from J, the gap between germline ends came to 17 bases. The CDR3 loop is CASSFSQGDADTQYF. The CDR3 DNA reads TGTGCCAGCAGCTTCTCACAGGGAGACGCAGATACGCAGTATTTT.

This chain connects TRBV4-1 to TRBJ2-3; D remains ambiguous. CDR1 is MGHRA, CDR2 YSYEKL, per germline. V was clipped by 4 bases and J by 0 bases, with 20 bases between them. CDR3 length equals 18 residues. The CDR3 sequence is CASSRRTRNQISTDTQYF. CDR3 DNA sequence: TGCGCCAGCAGCCGAAGGACCAGAAACCAAATCAGCACAGATACGCAGTATTTT.

The chain carries TRBV6-1 and TRBJ2-5; D remains unclear. The CDR3 runs 13 residues. The germline gives CDR1 MNHNS, CDR2 SASEGT. Trimming took 1 base from V and 4 from J, leaving 7 bases between them. The CDR3 sequence is CASSEGPRETQYF. The CDR3 DNA reads TGTGCCAGCAGTGAAGGGCCCCGAGAGACCCAGTACTTC.

The rearrangement joins TRBV21-1 to TRBJ2-3; TRBD2, as called in the table, went unchecked against the DNA. TRBV21-1 is tagged as a pseudogene. The CDR3 has 14 residues. Here the CDR3 reads CADKGLAGKNTQYF. As DNA, the CDR3 is TGTGCCGACAAAGGACTAGCGGGTAAGAATACGCAGTATTTT.

The chain couples TRBV4-3 to TRBJ2-1; 9 bases agree with TRBD2. With 0 bases clipped from V and 4 bases from J, the junction kept 4 bases outside the gene matches. Per germline, CDR1 LGHNA and CDR2 YSLEER. CDR3 length: 16 amino acids. CDR3 loop: CASSQDRGRVYNEQFF. The CDR3, as DNA: TGCGCCAGCAGCCAAGATCGCGGGAGGGTTTACAATGAGCAGTTCTTC.

The chain employs TRBV6-6 and TRBJ1-1, with 7 positions matching TRBD1. Germline V CDR1 and CDR2: MNHNY, SVGAGI (reference sequence). With 6 bases clipped from V and 5 bases from J, the junction kept 9 bases outside the gene matches. This CDR3 has 14 residues. The CDR3 nucleotides read TGTGCCAGCAGCCAGGAAAGGGGGCGGACTGAAGCTTTCTTT. Protein: CASSQERGRTEAFF.